This TCR beta chain was documented in a study of shared clonotypes between healthy human individuals. Study in general: The donor pool was made up of two women and a few men aged 18 to 49. General study results and limits: Investigators expected sequencing depth to affect clonotype sharing among donors. Against clonotypes common to all four donors, non-shared ones had lower generation probabilities.

Each subset's genomic DNA was split evenly across several immunoSEQ plates. The protocol was immunoSEQ multiplex PCR, while the TCRdb copy is restricted to in-frame clones and leaves out a portion. The sample shows over a million clones, around 97% of them seen only once. The CDR3 covers 12 residues. From germline, CDR1 is WNHNN and CDR2 SYGVQD (reference sequence). The ends lost 10 bases at V and 5 bases at J; junction bases unmatched: 5. About this clone: Its antigen is not known.

The clonotype originates from a man aged 25 to 40 in good health. The J gene is TRBJ2-1, the V gene TRBV10-1, with 7 bases identical to TRBD1. The sample comprised naive CD4+ T cells sorted from blood. Subset meaning: CD45RA+ positively selected. The CDR3 bases are TGCGCCACCGGGACAGCACACAATGAGCAGTTCTTC. It translates to CATGTAHNEQFF.